Listed below are T cell receptor beta chains from one sample, sequenced in a study of blood T cell dynamics during melanoma immunotherapy. Sequencing was performed with immunoSEQ multiplex PCR; in TCRdb, only in-frame clones are kept and a portion is missing. The data show fewer than 15,000 clones, just over 90% seen once. This specimen consisted of effector memory CD8+ T cells from blood, obtained from a patient treated with checkpoint blockade. The receptors derive from a human donor with melanoma. CDR3s include the opening cysteine and the closing phenylalanine or tryptophan. Fields, in order: CDR3 protein, CDR3 DNA, D gene, J gene, clone size, V gene. D genes are given only for firm matches. The listing skips clone size in some rows; elsewhere it reads once, few, many or a size class.

CDR3 protein: CASSQVTANYGYTF
CDR3 DNA: TGTGCCAGCAGCCAAGTTACCGCTAACTATGGCTACACCTTC
D gene: -
J gene: TRBJ1-2
clone size: -
V gene: TRBV4-2

CDR3 protein: CASSDSDIGAMNTEAFF
CDR3 DNA: TGTGCCAGCAGTGACAGCGACATAGGAGCCATGAACACTGAAGCTTTCTTT
D gene: -
J gene: TRBJ1-1
clone size: -
V gene: TRBV6-1

CDR3 protein: CASSSAGGSYNEQFF
CDR3 DNA: TGTGCCAGCAGCTCCGCAGGGGGCTCATACAATGAGCAGTTCTTC
D gene: TRBD1
J gene: TRBJ2-1
clone size: few
V gene: TRBV5-4

CDR3 protein: CASSGANYGYTF
CDR3 DNA: TGTGCCAGCAGCGGGGCTAACTATGGCTACACCTTC
D gene: -
J gene: TRBJ1-2
clone size: -
V gene: TRBV7-9

CDR3 protein: CASTGPGLAVPGTDTQYF
CDR3 DNA: TGTGCCAGCACGGGTCCGGGACTAGCAGTTCCCGGCACAGATACGCAGTATTTT
D gene: TRBD2
J gene: TRBJ2-3
clone size: -
V gene: TRBV27

CDR3 protein: CASSFDRGTEAFF
CDR3 DNA: TGTGCCAGCAGCTTCGACAGGGGCACTGAAGCTTTCTTT
D gene: TRBD1
J gene: TRBJ1-1
clone size: -
V gene: TRBV6-5

CDR3 protein: CASSLRDSNQPQHF
CDR3 DNA: TGCGCCAGCAGCTTGCGGGACAGCAATCAGCCCCAGCATTTT
D gene: -
J gene: TRBJ1-5
clone size: -
V gene: TRBV4-1

CDR3 protein: CASSESVYEQYF
CDR3 DNA: TGTGCCAGCAGTGAATCAGTCTACGAGCAGTACTTC
D gene: -
J gene: TRBJ2-7
clone size: -
V gene: TRBV25-1

CDR3 protein: CASSSTSPDTAYEQYF
CDR3 DNA: TGTGCCAGCAGTTCTACCTCCCCGGACACGGCCTACGAGCAGTACTTC
D gene: -
J gene: TRBJ2-7
clone size: -
V gene: TRBV27

CDR3 protein: CSVKGAPSNYGYTF
CDR3 DNA: TGCAGCGTAAAGGGGGCCCCCTCTAACTATGGCTACACCTTC
D gene: TRBD1
J gene: TRBJ1-2
clone size: -
V gene: TRBV29-1

CDR3 protein: CASSGGLAELRRTDTQYF
CDR3 DNA: TGTGCCAGCAGCGGCGGACTAGCGGAACTCCGAAGGACAGATACGCAGTATTTT
D gene: TRBD2
J gene: TRBJ2-3
clone size: -
V gene: TRBV9

CDR3 protein: CASSARTGRGWGELFF
CDR3 DNA: TGTGCCAGCAGCGCCCGGACAGGCAGAGGGTGGGGGGAGCTGTTTTTT
D gene: TRBD1
J gene: TRBJ2-2
clone size: -
V gene: TRBV9

CDR3 protein: CASTPSGSSYGYTF
CDR3 DNA: TGTGCCAGTACACCTTCAGGGTCCAGCTATGGCTACACCTTC
D gene: -
J gene: TRBJ1-2
clone size: -
V gene: TRBV9

CDR3 protein: CASSLEGQGSYNEQFF
CDR3 DNA: TGTGCCAGCAGCTTGGAGGGACAGGGTTCCTACAATGAGCAGTTCTTC
D gene: TRBD1
J gene: TRBJ2-1
clone size: -
V gene: TRBV5-6

CDR3 protein: CASSLGTAVNTGELFF
CDR3 DNA: TGTGCCAGCAGCTTAGGGACAGCTGTAAACACCGGGGAGCTGTTTTTT
D gene: -
J gene: TRBJ2-2
clone size: -
V gene: TRBV11-2

CDR3 protein: CASSLGSGDQETQYF
CDR3 DNA: TGTGCCAGCAGTTTGGGTAGCGGGGACCAAGAGACCCAGTACTTC
D gene: TRBD2
J gene: TRBJ2-5
clone size: -
V gene: TRBV27

CDR3 protein: CASSLLNGNTGELFF
CDR3 DNA: TGTGCCAGCAGCTTACTTAACGGAAACACCGGGGAGCTGTTTTTT
D gene: -
J gene: TRBJ2-2
clone size: -
V gene: TRBV7-6

CDR3 protein: CSVEYGVGANVLTF
CDR3 DNA: TGCAGCGTTGAATATGGGGTTGGGGCCAACGTCCTGACTTTC
D gene: -
J gene: TRBJ2-6
clone size: -
V gene: TRBV29-1

CDR3 protein: CASSPMEQYF
CDR3 DNA: TGTGCCAGCAGCCCTATGGAGCAGTACTTC
D gene: -
J gene: TRBJ2-7
clone size: -
V gene: TRBV6-4

CDR3 protein: CASSFSGTEYNEQFF
CDR3 DNA: TGTGCCAGCAGCTTTTCCGGGACGGAGTACAATGAGCAGTTCTTC
D gene: -
J gene: TRBJ2-1
clone size: -
V gene: TRBV11-1

CDR3 protein: CASSLRQGQGEQYF
CDR3 DNA: TGTGCCAGCAGCCTTAGACAGGGTCAGGGCGAGCAGTACTTC
D gene: TRBD1
J gene: TRBJ2-7
clone size: -
V gene: TRBV11-3

CDR3 protein: CASSLGGGSSYEQYF
CDR3 DNA: TGTGCCAGCAGCTTGGGAGGAGGGAGCTCCTACGAGCAGTACTTC
D gene: -
J gene: TRBJ2-7
clone size: -
V gene: TRBV5-6

CDR3 protein: CASSVWKDSSYNEQFF
CDR3 DNA: TGTGCCAGCAGCGTATGGAAGGACAGCTCCTACAATGAGCAGTTCTTC
D gene: -
J gene: TRBJ2-1
clone size: -
V gene: TRBV9

CDR3 protein: CASSQLAGGKEDTQYF
CDR3 DNA: TGTGCCAGCAGCCAATTAGCGGGAGGTAAAGAAGATACGCAGTATTTT
D gene: TRBD2
J gene: TRBJ2-3
clone size: -
V gene: TRBV4-2

CDR3 protein: CASRAQGAANEKLFF
CDR3 DNA: TGTGCCAGCAGGGCACAGGGGGCGGCTAATGAAAAACTGTTTTTT
D gene: TRBD1
J gene: TRBJ1-4
clone size: -
V gene: TRBV6-6

CDR3 protein: CASSSALDEQYF
CDR3 DNA: TGTGCCAGCAGCTCTGCGCTCGACGAGCAGTACTTC
D gene: -
J gene: TRBJ2-7
clone size: -
V gene: TRBV7-6

CDR3 protein: CSVGGGLLSYEQYF
CDR3 DNA: TGCAGCGTTGGCGGGGGCCTATTATCCTACGAGCAGTACTTC
D gene: -
J gene: TRBJ2-7
clone size: -
V gene: TRBV29-1

CDR3 protein: CASSYEAGYGYTF
CDR3 DNA: TGTGCCAGCAGTTACGAGGCAGGGTATGGCTACACCTTC
D gene: -
J gene: TRBJ1-2
clone size: -
V gene: TRBV6-6

CDR3 protein: CASSIDGLDNEQFF
CDR3 DNA: TGTGCCAGCAGCATAGATGGACTGGACAATGAGCAGTTCTTC
D gene: -
J gene: TRBJ2-1
clone size: -
V gene: TRBV4-2

CDR3 protein: CASSLREQGAADTQYF
CDR3 DNA: TGCGCCAGCAGCTTGCGGGAGCAAGGGGCGGCCGATACGCAGTATTTT
D gene: -
J gene: TRBJ2-3
clone size: -
V gene: TRBV5-1

CDR3 protein: CASSYYRGQETQYF
CDR3 DNA: TGTGCCAGCAGTTACTACAGGGGCCAAGAGACCCAGTACTTC
D gene: TRBD1
J gene: TRBJ2-5
clone size: -
V gene: TRBV6-5

CDR3 protein: CAVSREAYEQYF
CDR3 DNA: TGTGCCGTATCGAGGGAAGCCTACGAGCAGTACTTC
D gene: -
J gene: TRBJ2-7
clone size: -
V gene: TRBV5-4

CDR3 protein: CASSYQGNEQFF
CDR3 DNA: TGTGCCAGCAGCTACCAGGGAAATGAGCAGTTCTTC
D gene: -
J gene: TRBJ2-1
clone size: -
V gene: TRBV5-4

CDR3 protein: CASSAYNEQFF
CDR3 DNA: TGTGCCAGTAGTGCATACAATGAGCAGTTCTTC
D gene: -
J gene: TRBJ2-1
clone size: -
V gene: TRBV19

CDR3 protein: CASSQDRLAGVEGQFF
CDR3 DNA: TGCGCCAGCAGCCAAGATCGTCTAGCGGGAGTTGAGGGGCAGTTCTTC
D gene: TRBD2
J gene: TRBJ2-1
clone size: -
V gene: TRBV4-3

CDR3 protein: CASSFGQGWGYEKLFF
CDR3 DNA: TGTGCCAGCAGCTTCGGTCAGGGATGGGGATATGAAAAACTGTTTTTT
D gene: -
J gene: TRBJ1-4
clone size: -
V gene: TRBV7-8

CDR3 protein: CASTRDPLPNNEQFF
CDR3 DNA: TGTGCCAGCACCCGGGACCCCCTACCAAACAATGAGCAGTTCTTC
D gene: -
J gene: TRBJ2-1
clone size: -
V gene: TRBV5-8

CDR3 protein: CASSVGRRDSDLGYTF
CDR3 DNA: TGTGCCAGCAGTGTGGGGAGGCGCGACAGCGATTTAGGCTACACCTTC
D gene: -
J gene: TRBJ1-2
clone size: -
V gene: TRBV2

CDR3 protein: CASSLASTDTQYF
CDR3 DNA: TGTGCCAGCAGTTTGGCTAGCACAGATACGCAGTATTTT
D gene: -
J gene: TRBJ2-3
clone size: -
V gene: TRBV27

CDR3 protein: CASSSIDRNTEAFF
CDR3 DNA: TGTGCCAGCAGCTCAATAGACAGGAACACTGAAGCTTTCTTT
D gene: -
J gene: TRBJ1-1
clone size: -
V gene: TRBV7-6

CDR3 protein: CASSSSGFPEAFF
CDR3 DNA: TGTGCCAGCAGCTCATCAGGGTTCCCTGAAGCTTTCTTT
D gene: -
J gene: TRBJ1-1
clone size: few
V gene: TRBV7-9

CDR3 protein: CASRRFSGSADTQYF
CDR3 DNA: TGCGCCAGCAGGAGATTTAGCGGGAGCGCAGATACGCAGTATTTT
D gene: TRBD2
J gene: TRBJ2-3
clone size: -
V gene: TRBV4-1

CDR3 protein: CASSTYRDSYTDTQYF
CDR3 DNA: TGTGCCAGTAGTACCTACCGGGACAGCTACACAGATACGCAGTATTTT
D gene: TRBD1
J gene: TRBJ2-3
clone size: -
V gene: TRBV19